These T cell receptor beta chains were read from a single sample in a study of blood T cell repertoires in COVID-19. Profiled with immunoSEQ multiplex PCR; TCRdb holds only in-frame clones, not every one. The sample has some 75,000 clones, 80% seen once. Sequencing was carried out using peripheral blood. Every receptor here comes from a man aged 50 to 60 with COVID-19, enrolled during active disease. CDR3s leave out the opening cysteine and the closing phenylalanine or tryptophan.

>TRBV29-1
SAVKGGRETQY
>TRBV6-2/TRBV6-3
ASSRHGTSGRTGELF
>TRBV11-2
ASSWSGRGGDTQY
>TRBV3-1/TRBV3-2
ASSQQGLYGYT
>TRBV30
AWSRTQGGSPLH
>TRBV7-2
ASSLKFGYEQY
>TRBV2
ASSVGGGSTGELF
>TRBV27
ASRLSGEETQY
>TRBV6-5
ASSYQGEVTEAF
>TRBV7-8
ASSTGGNEQF
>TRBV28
ASSLEAGWEGPDEQF
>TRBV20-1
SASKPGQGANEQF
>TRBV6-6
ASSYSRGGKNTEAF
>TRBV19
ASRQQGQPQH
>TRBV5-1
ASSLSGGYEQY
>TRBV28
AGQTGGSYEQY
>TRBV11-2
ASSRGVGQGFSGYT
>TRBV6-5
ATRPGTVIDTQY
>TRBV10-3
AIQDPGIDFYT
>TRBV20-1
SARVTGGVF
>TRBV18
ASSYSPSSTDTQY
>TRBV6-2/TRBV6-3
ASSRGQGISYEQY
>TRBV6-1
ASSEDRGRYNEQF
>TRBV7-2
ASSLVLAGGRNGELF
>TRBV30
AWSYWNEQF
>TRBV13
ASSHWRPSGNTIY
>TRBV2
ASRRTREEPQH
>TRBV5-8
ASSLGDYGNQPQH
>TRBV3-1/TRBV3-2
ASSEGLAYNNEQF
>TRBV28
ASSRQGGRYEQY
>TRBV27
ASRDRGPYGYT
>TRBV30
ATGTGLTDTQY
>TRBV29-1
SAREGENEQY
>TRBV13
ASSRVGAYGYT
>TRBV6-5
ASQRERNEQF
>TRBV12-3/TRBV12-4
ASSLGTSNEQF
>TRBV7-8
ASSPPRLAGYNEQF
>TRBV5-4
ASSMSGTSTDTQY
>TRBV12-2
ASRLGTGFYEQY
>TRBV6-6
ASSPIRENTEAF
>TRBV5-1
ASSNLPGAHQPQH
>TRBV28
ASSLSGNYGYT
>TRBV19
ASSITSGIYTYEQY
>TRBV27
ASSSRTDYEQY
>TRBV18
ASSPPRGKTYNEQF
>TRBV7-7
ASSRQALQPQH
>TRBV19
ASSRPGQGSHQPQH
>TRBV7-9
ASSLGLAALGNEQF
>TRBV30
AWSWWETNVLT
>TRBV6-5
ASRTGGFVYEQY
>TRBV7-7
ASSAGTEETQY
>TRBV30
AWSVGGFQDTEAF
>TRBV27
ASNGAGAPSYEQY
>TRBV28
ASIGLADSYEQY
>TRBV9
ASSVVTGYTEQF
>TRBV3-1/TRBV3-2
AAATADEQY
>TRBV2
ASSGDSYSPLH
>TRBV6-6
ASRPGLENTGELF
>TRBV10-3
AISGRGDTEAF
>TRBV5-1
ASSLAGSSNEQF